This note documents a single TCR beta chain sequence. Its antigen remains unidentified. The sample originates from a study of cytomegalovirus exposure and HLA in healthy donors. The PCR had 60 Vbeta and 13 Jbeta primers. Profiling relied on immunoSEQ multiplex PCR, and the TCRdb table lists in-frame clones only, not all of them. The sample has more than 90,000 clones, roughly three quarters seen once. Germline assignment: CDR1 SGHRS and CDR2 YFSETQ. This CDR3 has 12 residues. Trimming took off 2 bases at V and 5 bases at J, with 8 bases between the two ends. Study conclusions and caveats: It was reported in a later analysis that an Asian-associated ancestry cluster showed fewer N-insertions than the approximately 670-donor mean. According to an earlier analysis, most TCR beta V segments yielded productive rearrangements about 90% or about 30% of the time. Later analysis identified a missense DCLRE1C variant that was linked to TCR beta V- and J-gene trimming. Indistinguishable V segments such as TRBV6-2 and TRBV6-3 were excluded.

The receptor was derived from an older woman in good health and CMV-seronegative. Sequenced input: PBMCs. This chain uses TRBV5-1 with TRBJ2-7; D perhaps matches TRBD2 (6 bases). CDR3 coding DNA: TGCGCCAGCAGCTTAGGGGAGGACGAGCAGTACTTC. It yields the protein CASSLGEDEQYF.